The 27 T cell receptor beta chains reported below all come from one sample, sequenced in a study of CD8 T cells in Susac syndrome. An input of roughly 0.5 to 1 ug of RNA was subjected to reverse transcription using random hexamers. Each CDR3 protein is one row after TCRdb ran MiXCR on the immunoSEQ multiplex PCR reads. This sample has some 100,000 distinct CDR3 sequences, with 85% to 95% found just once. The sample consisted of CD4+ T cells from PBMCs. The receptor source for this set is a human donor with multiple sclerosis.

This chain links TRBV19 with TRBJ2-5; D possibly matches TRBD1 or TRBD2 (5 bases each). V lost 7 bases to trimming and J lost 2 bases, with 17 bases between them. Germline loops: CDR1 LNHDA, CDR2 SQIVND (reference sequence). The CDR3 totals 15 residues. The CDR3 DNA reads TGTGCCAGTAAGGAGCAGGGAAGAGGGCAAGAGACCCAGTACTTC. Protein product: CASKEQGRGQETQYF.

The rearrangement joins TRBV12-3 or TRBV12-4 to TRBJ2-5; tentatively, D is TRBD2 (7 bases). V lost 8 bases, J lost 1 base, and 11 bases lay in between. The CDR3 contains 13 residues. As DNA, the CDR3 is TGTGCCAGCCGCGGGGGCGGCCAAGAGACCCAGTACTTC. Translating gives CASRGGGQETQYF.

This CDR3 is CASSLVARQLLGTGYQSYGYTF. The CDR3 nucleotides read TGCGCCAGCAGCTTGGTGGCACGACAGCTTTTGGGGACAGGGTACCAGTCCTATGGCTACACCTTC. This sequence joins TRBV5-1 and TRBJ1-2; TRBD1 agrees at 9 bases. V shed 0 bases and J 4 bases; nucleotides not matched to a gene: 25. The CDR3 totals 22 residues. The germline gives CDR1 SGHRS, CDR2 YFSETQ.

V is TRBV12-3 or TRBV12-4 and J is TRBJ2-7; 7 bases map to TRBD2. CDR3 length equals 13 residues. Losses at the gene ends were 2 bases for V and 6 bases for J; bases not matched to a gene: 4. The CDR3 loop is CASSLLGRGEQYF. DNA of the CDR3: TGTGCCAGCAGTTTACTGGGGAGGGGCGAGCAGTACTTC.

In this sample, this clonotype turned up a few times. The chain is built from TRBV18 and TRBJ1-2; TRBD1 matches at 8 bases. The V gene's germline CDR1 is KGHSH and CDR2 LQKENI. The CDR3 is 13 amino acids. V lost 2 bases, J lost 5 bases, and 1 base stayed unmatched. The CDR3 region is CASSPTGGYGYTF. In DNA form, the CDR3 reads TGTGCCAGCTCACCAACAGGGGGTTATGGCTACACCTTC.

The V call is TRBV20-1, the J call TRBJ2-1; D is possibly TRBD1 or TRBD2 (5 bases each). CDR3 size: 14 residues. Germline V gene sequence: CDR1 DFQATT, CDR2 SNEGSKA (reference sequence). V was cut by 7 bases and J by 12 bases, with 25 bases left in between. The CDR3 here is CSGLEGPRRGGQFF. The CDR3 nucleotides read TGCAGTGGTCTAGAGGGCCCCCGGCGTGGGGGGCAGTTCTTC.

This chain joins TRBV29-1 and TRBJ1-1; D not resolved. CDR3 size: 13 residues. V lost 5 bases to trimming and J lost 2 bases, with 12 bases between them. Germline V gene sequence: CDR1 SQVTM, CDR2 ANQGSEA. The CDR3 DNA sequence: TGCAGCGTTTTGAAAGGCGCAAACACTGAAGCTTTCTTT. Translating gives CSVLKGANTEAFF.

V is TRBV5-6 and J is TRBJ1-4, with unresolved D. The CDR3 runs 12 residues. The V gene lost 0 bases and the J gene lost 12 bases, with 9 bases spanning the gap. Germline CDR1 SGHDT, CDR2 YYEEEE. For the CDR3, the DNA is TGTGCCAGCAGCTTGGAGACTCGGGAACTGTTTTTT. This codes for CASSLETRELFF.

The chain has TRBV9 and TRBJ2-1; D perhaps matches TRBD2 (5 bases). The CDR3 is 14 amino acids. Trimming pared 4 bases from V and 7 bases from J, leaving 15 bases between. Germline loops: CDR1 SGDLS, CDR2 YYNGEE. CDR3: CASSIRPEGNEQFF. The CDR3, as DNA: TGTGCCAGCAGCATAAGACCCGAGGGTAATGAGCAGTTCTTC.

The rearrangement links TRBV2 to TRBJ2-1; 7 nucleotides match TRBD2. This CDR3 contains 15 residues. V lost 6 bases and J lost 5; bases outside the gene matches: 10. The germline gives CDR1 SNHLY, CDR2 FYNNEI. The CDR3 reads CASRVRDYQNNEQFF. The CDR3 coding sequence is TGTGCCAGCAGGGTACGGGACTACCAAAACAATGAGCAGTTCTTC.

The V call is TRBV5-5, the J call TRBJ2-1; D is ambiguous. Germline assignment: CDR1 SGHKS and CDR2 YYEKEE (reference sequence). The CDR3 loop spans 13 amino acids. Trimming removed 1 base from V and 5 bases from J, with 7 bases in between. The CDR3 region is CASSLRGNNEQFF. The DNA for the CDR3 is TGTGCCAGCAGCTTGCGTGGCAACAATGAGCAGTTCTTC.

Worth noting for this clonotype: Because the CDR3 is missing its conserved closing phenylalanine or tryptophan, this is likely a read error. The rearrangement links TRBV25-1 to TRBJ1-1; D ambiguous. In germline, CDR1 is MGHDK, CDR2 SYGVNS. V was clipped by 1 base and J by 0 bases, with 9 bases between them. The CDR3 covers 15 residues. The CDR3 sequence is CASSEWGGMNTEAFL. Written as DNA, the CDR3 is TGTGCCAGCAGTGAATGGGGAGGGATGAACACTGAAGCTTTCCTT.

The gene calls are TRBV6-1 and TRBJ1-1, with D perhaps matching TRBD1 (6 bases). This CDR3 has 16 amino acids. Trimming cost V 5 bases and J 0 bases, with 16 bases left between them. The germline V gene has CDR1 MNHNS and CDR2 SASEGT. CDR3 in amino acids: CASSPLDRLLNTEAFF. CDR3 in DNA: TGTGCCAGCAGTCCCCTGGACAGACTATTGAACACTGAAGCTTTCTTT.

The V and J genes are TRBV19 and TRBJ2-7; D is uncertain. This CDR3 contains 14 residues. V was pared by 4 bases and J by 0 bases, with 10 bases between. From germline, CDR1 is LNHDA and CDR2 SQIVND (reference sequence). The CDR3 is CASSKETASYEQYF. For the CDR3, the DNA is TGTGCCAGTAGTAAAGAGACGGCCTCCTACGAGCAGTACTTC. The full variable domain, in which reference TRBV19 and TRBJ2-7 provide the parts outside the CDR3, is DGGITQSPKYLFRKEGQNVTLSCEQNLNHDAMYWYRQDPGQGLRLIYYSQIVNDFQKGDIAEGYSVSREKKESFPLTVTSAQKNPTAFYLCASSKETASYEQYFGPGTRLTVT.

V is TRBV18 and J is TRBJ2-7; 8 nucleotides line up with TRBD2. Germline CDR1 and CDR2: KGHSH and LQKENI. J lost 2 bases, V lost 0 bases, and 3 bases had no gene match. CDR3 length equals 15 residues. The CDR3 loop reads CASSPPAGGTYEQYF. CDR3 DNA: TGTGCCAGCTCACCACCCGCGGGGGGTACCTACGAGCAGTACTTC.

V usage is TRBV20-1 and J usage is TRBJ2-5; TRBD2 agrees at 9 bases. CDR3 length: 13 residues. V lost 3 bases, J lost 4 bases, and 3 bases stayed unmatched. Germline lookup yields CDR1 DFQATT and CDR2 SNEGSKA (reference sequence). As DNA, the CDR3 is TGCAGTGCTAGCCCAGCGGGGGGAGAGACCCAGTACTTC. It is translated as CSASPAGGETQYF.

On this clonotype: The junction departs from the called germline gene at one end, perhaps through a read error. The V and J genes are TRBV27 and TRBJ1-1; D gene ambiguous. CDR1 and CDR2 from the germline V gene are MNHEY and SMNVEV (reference sequence). CDR3 length: 13 amino acids. The DNA of the CDR3 is TGTGCCAGCAGTTTATCCAAGAACACTGAAGTTTTCTTT. This translates into CASSLSKNTEVFF.

The chain has TRBV6-1 and TRBJ2-5; D is undetermined. This CDR3 contains 15 residues. The V end was cut by 6 bases, the J end by 2 bases, with 16 bases between. Germline CDR1 and CDR2: MNHNS and SASEGT. As DNA, the CDR3 is TGTGCCAGCAGCCAAGGGAACCGAGTTCAAGAGACCCAGTACTTC. Translation: CASSQGNRVQETQYF.

V and J are TRBV20-1 and TRBJ1-5; TRBD1 agrees at 7 bases. V was clipped by 3 bases and J by 4 bases; unmatched bases: 6. CDR1 and CDR2 from the germline V gene are DFQATT and SNEGSKA (reference sequence). This CDR3 spans 14 amino acids. Written as DNA, the CDR3 is TGCAGTGCTAGCAAGGGGGCCCTTAATCAGCCCCAGCATTTT. This gives the protein CSASKGALNQPQHF.

The rearrangement uses TRBV29-1 and TRBJ2-2, with D unresolved. The CDR3 consists of 13 residues. Germline lookup yields CDR1 SQVTM and CDR2 ANQGSEA. V lost 4 bases and J 2 bases, leaving 8 bases between the germline ends. In nucleotides, the CDR3 is TGCAGCGTTGTTCAGGTCAACACCGGGGAGCTGTTTTTT. This codes for CSVVQVNTGELFF.

This clonotype has more than one count but fewer than ten. Written as DNA, the CDR3 is TGTGCCAGCAGTTTAGGGGGGGCAACTAATGAAAAACTGTTTTTT. Its protein is CASSLGGATNEKLFF. This chain uses TRBV28 with TRBJ1-4; the D gene is possibly TRBD1 (5 bases). The CDR3 extends over 15 amino acids. In germline, CDR1 is MDHEN, CDR2 SYDVKM. V was trimmed by 2 bases and J by 0 bases, leaving 7 bases between them.

The rearrangement links TRBV5-1 to TRBJ2-3; D is perhaps TRBD1 (6 bases). CDR3 size: 16 residues. V was pared by 2 bases and J by 0 bases, with 13 bases between. Germline V gene sequence: CDR1 SGHRS, CDR2 YFSETQ. For the CDR3, the DNA is TGCGCCAGCAGCTTCAACAGGGTACGGAGCACAGATACGCAGTATTTT. As protein: CASSFNRVRSTDTQYF.

CDR3 protein: CASSAQQNHYNYGYTF. CDR3 DNA: TGTGCCAGCAGCGCCCAACAGAACCATTATAACTATGGCTACACCTTC. V is TRBV7-2 and J is TRBJ1-2; D not resolved. Trimming cost V 5 bases and J 1 base, with 17 bases left between them. From germline, CDR1 is SGHTA and CDR2 FQGNSA. The CDR3 is 16 residues long.

The chain uses TRBV28 and TRBJ2-7; TRBD1 matches at 9 bases. The CDR3 is made up of 14 amino acids. V lost 6 bases and J lost 6; bases outside the gene matches: 9. Per the germline V gene, CDR1 is MDHEN and CDR2 is SYDVKM. As DNA, the CDR3 is TGTGCCAGCAGAGGACAGGGGCGGCCGGGCGAGCAGTACTTC. Its translation is CASRGQGRPGEQYF.

CDR3 nucleotides: TGTGCCAGCAGCTTAGTAGCAGGGAGAGATTTCGATGGCTACACCTTC. Protein product: CASSLVAGRDFDGYTF. The chain is built from TRBV7-2 and TRBJ1-2; possibly TRBD1 for D (5 bases). V lost 1 base and J lost 6, with 18 bases in between. CDR3 length equals 16 residues. Per the germline V gene, CDR1 is SGHTA and CDR2 is FQGNSA.

The chain carries TRBV29-1 and TRBJ2-3, with 10 bases identical to TRBD2. The CDR3 is 13 amino acids. The V and J ends lost 6 bases and 6 bases, in that order; junction bases with no gene match: 6. Germline V gene lookup returns CDR1 SQVTM and CDR2 ANQGSEA. The CDR3 here is CSVASGGGDTQYF. The CDR3 bases are TGCAGCGTAGCTAGCGGGGGCGGGGATACGCAGTATTTT.

The rearrangement uses TRBV11-2 and TRBJ2-2; D is possibly TRBD1 or TRBD2 (5 bases each). This CDR3 is 14 amino acids long. The V end was cut by 8 bases, the J end by 7 bases, with 17 bases between. The germline CDR1 and CDR2 sequences are SGHAT and FQNNGV. CDR3 in DNA: TGTGCCAGCGACCCAGGGTGGAGGAACGGGGAGCTGTTTTTT. It specifies CASDPGWRNGELFF.